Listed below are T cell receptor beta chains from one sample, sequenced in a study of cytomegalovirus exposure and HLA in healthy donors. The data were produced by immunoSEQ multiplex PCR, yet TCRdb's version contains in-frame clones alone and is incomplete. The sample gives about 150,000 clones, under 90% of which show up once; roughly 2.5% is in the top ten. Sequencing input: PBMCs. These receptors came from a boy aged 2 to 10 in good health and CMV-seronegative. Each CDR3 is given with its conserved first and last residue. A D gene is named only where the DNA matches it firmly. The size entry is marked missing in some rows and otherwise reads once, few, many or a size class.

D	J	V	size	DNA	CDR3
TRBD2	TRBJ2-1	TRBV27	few	TGTGCCAGCAGTTTATTTCTAGCGGGAACATTCTATGAGCAGTTCTTC	CASSLFLAGTFYEQFF
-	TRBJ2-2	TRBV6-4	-	TGTGCCAGCAGTGACAGGGAGAATGGGGAGCTGTTTTTT	CASSDRENGELFF
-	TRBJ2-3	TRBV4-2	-	TGTGCCAGCAGCCAAGTCTCGGGAAAGTTGACAGATACGCAGTATTTT	CASSQVSGKLTDTQYF
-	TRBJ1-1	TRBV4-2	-	TGTGCCAGCAGCCAAGATGGACTAAGAGAGGCTTTCTTT	CASSQDGLREAFF
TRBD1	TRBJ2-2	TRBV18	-	TGTGCCAGCTCACCTCGGACAGGGCGGAACACCGGGGAGCTGTTTTTT	CASSPRTGRNTGELFF
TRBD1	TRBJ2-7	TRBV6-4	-	TGTGCCAGCAGTGAGGCACAGGGGTCCTCCTACGAGCAGTACTTC	CASSEAQGSSYEQYF
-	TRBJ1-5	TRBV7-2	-	TGTGCCAGCAGCTTAGCCGCCAGGGCCGACCAGCCCCAGCATTTT	CASSLAARADQPQHF
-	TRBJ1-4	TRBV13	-	TGTGCCAGCAGCTTACAGGGTTTGGGAGAAAAACTGTTTTTT	CASSLQGLGEKLFF
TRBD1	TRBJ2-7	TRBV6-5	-	TGTGCCAGCAGTTACTTCGACAGGGAGTCACACGAGCAGTACTTC	CASSYFDRESHEQYF
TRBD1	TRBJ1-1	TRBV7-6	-	TGTGCCAGCAGCTTAGGGTCGGGACAGGGGGATTTCTTT	CASSLGSGQGDFF
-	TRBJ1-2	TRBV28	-	TGTGCCAGCAGTTTGTTCGGTGAGGCCGGCACCCGTATCTATGGCTACACCTTC	CASSLFGEAGTRIYGYTF
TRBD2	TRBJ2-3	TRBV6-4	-	TGTGCCAGCAGTGACTCGACTAGCGGGAGTGATACGCAGTATTTT	CASSDSTSGSDTQYF
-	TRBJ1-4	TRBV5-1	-	TGCGCCAGCAGCTTTGGGCGCAGGCCTAATGAAAAACTGTTTTTT	CASSFGRRPNEKLFF
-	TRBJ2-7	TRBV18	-	TGTGCCAGCTCACCTCTTAACTACGAGCAGTACTTC	CASSPLNYEQYF
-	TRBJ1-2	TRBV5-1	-	TGCGCCAGCAGCTTGGAACAGGGTGGCTACACCTTC	CASSLEQGGYTF
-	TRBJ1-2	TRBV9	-	TGTGCCAGCAGCGATGGGAGGGAGTATGGCTACACCTTC	CASSDGREYGYTF
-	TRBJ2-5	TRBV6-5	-	TGTGCCAGCAGTTACGCCGGGTTCCAAGAGACCCAGTACTTC	CASSYAGFQETQYF
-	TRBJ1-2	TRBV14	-	TGTGCCAGCAGCCAGTCTCAGGCGGGCTATGGCTACACCTTC	CASSQSQAGYGYTF